Each of the 25 T cell receptor beta chains below was sequenced from the same sample in a study of T cell responses to AZD1222 COVID-19 vaccine. Clones were sequenced by immunoSEQ multiplex PCR, and TCRdb holds only the in-frame ones, with some missing. The table shows some 110,000 clones, with around 90% occurring only once. Sequencing used peripheral blood, obtained on day 0 of AZD1222 vaccination. The receptors come from an adult in good health.

This rearrangement joins TRBV9 to TRBJ1-4; tentatively, D is TRBD1 (5 bases). Germline lookup yields CDR1 SGDLS and CDR2 YYNGEE. V lost 4 bases to trimming and J lost 7 bases, with 17 bases between them. The CDR3 is made up of 15 amino acids. CDR3 coding DNA: TGTGCCAGCAGCCTCGGGACTCCGCTGGGTGAAAAACTGTTTTTT. It is translated as CASSLGTPLGEKLFF.

The V gene is TRBV7-8, the J gene TRBJ2-7, with 8 bases fitting TRBD2. V lost 4 bases to trimming and J lost 2 bases; unmatched junction nucleotides: 4. Germline V lookup: CDR1 SGHVS, CDR2 FQNEAQ. The CDR3 sequence is 14 residues long. The CDR3 spells CASSSTSGPYEQYF. DNA for the CDR3: TGTGCCAGCAGCTCAACTAGCGGACCCTACGAGCAGTACTTC.

The chain couples TRBV7-8 to TRBJ1-2, with unresolved D. The germline V gene has CDR1 SGHVS and CDR2 FQNEAQ. The CDR3 is 14 amino acids. V was trimmed by 6 bases and J by 2 bases, leaving 13 bases between them. The CDR3 loop reads CASRGRNYNYGYTF. CDR3 nucleotides: TGTGCCAGCAGAGGACGGAATTACAACTATGGCTACACCTTC.

The V and J genes are TRBV13 and TRBJ2-2; the D is unclear. CDR1 and CDR2 from the germline V gene are PRHDT and FYEKMQ (reference sequence). The germline V and J ends were trimmed by 7 bases and 7 bases, with 16 bases remaining between them. The CDR3 is 14 amino acids. CDR3 coding DNA: TGTGCCAGCACCCTATCTGGACGGTTCGGGGAGCTGTTTTTT. This gives the protein CASTLSGRFGELFF.

The chain joins TRBV27 to TRBJ2-3, with 9 bases matching TRBD2. This CDR3 is 16 amino acids long. Germline V gives CDR1 MNHEY, CDR2 SMNVEV (reference sequence). After removal of 5 bases from V and 3 bases from J, the junction contained 9 bases not matched to a gene. The CDR3 region is CASSLRASGETDTQYF. The CDR3 nucleotides read TGTGCCAGCAGTCTCCGGGCTAGCGGGGAGACAGATACGCAGTATTTT.

This clone was seen more than once but under ten times. Other DNA sequences from this sample encode an identical CDR3 as well. The chain has TRBV2 and TRBJ2-1; 11 bases line up with TRBD1. The germline V gene has CDR1 SNHLY and CDR2 FYNNEI. V lost 5 bases, J lost 2 bases, and 2 bases stayed unmatched. The CDR3 has 15 amino acids. In nucleotides, the CDR3 is TGTGCCAGCAGTTGGACAGGGGGCGCCTACAATGAGCAGTTCTTC. Protein product: CASSWTGGAYNEQFF.

The chain employs TRBV9 and TRBJ2-7, with D perhaps TRBD1 (6 bases). The CDR3 length is 14 residues. Trimming left V 2 bases short and J 1 base short, with 10 bases between. Germline assignment: CDR1 SGDLS and CDR2 YYNGEE. The CDR3 DNA follows: TGTGCCAGCAGCGTGAGTCAGGGGTCCTACGAGCAGTACTTC. Translating it yields CASSVSQGSYEQYF.

The chain uses TRBV19 and TRBJ2-7; 10 nucleotides line up with TRBD2. The CDR3 spans 15 residues. V dropped 6 bases and J dropped 2; count of bases not matched to a gene: 7. Germline lookup yields CDR1 LNHDA and CDR2 SQIVND (reference sequence). As DNA, the CDR3 is TGTGCCAGTAGACGGACTAGCGGTTATGCCTACGAGCAGTACTTC. Translation gives CASRRTSGYAYEQYF. Together with reference TRBV19 and TRBJ2-7, the CDR3 gives the full variable domain: DGGITQSPKYLFRKEGQNVTLSCEQNLNHDAMYWYRQDPGQGLRLIYYSQIVNDFQKGDIAEGYSVSREKKESFPLTVTSAQKNPTAFYLCASRRTSGYAYEQYFGPGTRLTVT.

The V gene is TRBV27, the J gene TRBJ2-1, with a possible D match to TRBD1 (7 bases). This CDR3 region has 14 residues. Germline assignment: CDR1 MNHEY and CDR2 SMNVEV (reference sequence). V was cut by 2 bases and J by 5 bases, with 10 bases left in between. Here the CDR3 reads CASSLGGTDNEQFF. The CDR3 DNA is TGTGCCAGCAGTTTAGGGGGGACAGACAATGAGCAGTTCTTC.

CDR3 in amino acids: CASSGASGSSYNEQFF. CDR3 coding DNA: TGTGCCAGCAGCGGGGCTAGCGGGAGCTCCTACAATGAGCAGTTCTTC. V and J are TRBV5-4 and TRBJ2-1, with 10 bases lining up with TRBD2. J was trimmed by 0 bases and V by 4 bases; bases with no gene match: 4. Germline CDR1 reads SGHNT; CDR2 reads YYREEE (reference sequence). The CDR3 length is 16 residues.

The V call is TRBV6-1, the J call TRBJ1-5, with D possibly TRBD1 on 6 matching bases. From germline, CDR1 is MNHNS and CDR2 SASEGT. The ends were cut back, 3 bases at V and 3 bases at J, with 15 bases in the middle. This CDR3 spans 16 amino acids. This CDR3 reads CASSELVGGNNQPQHF. CDR3 bases: TGTGCCAGCAGTGAGTTGGTAGGGGGTAACAATCAGCCCCAGCATTTT.

The chain links TRBV6-2 or TRBV6-3 to TRBJ1-1; D gene uncertain. The length of the CDR3 is 11 residues. Germline V CDR1 and CDR2: MNHEY, SVGEGT. V gave up 5 bases and J gave up 3 bases, with 4 bases separating them. For the CDR3, the DNA is TGTGCCAGCAGTCCCGACACTGAAGCTTTCTTT. Protein: CASSPDTEAFF.

J is TRBJ1-5 and V is TRBV10-3, with 9 bases lining up with TRBD1. This CDR3 comprises 13 residues. The germline V gene encodes CDR1 ENHRY and CDR2 SYGVKD. V lost 11 bases and J lost 1; bases outside the gene matches: 3. The CDR3 bases are TGTGCCGCCGGGACAGGGAGCAATCAGCCCCAGCATTTT. It codes for CAAGTGSNQPQHF.

A few counts support this clone. V and J are TRBV11-1 and TRBJ1-1, with no clear D. The CDR3 is made up of 12 amino acids. CDR1 and CDR2 (germline): SGHAT, FQDESV (reference sequence). V was cut by 3 bases and J by 1 base, with 3 bases left in between. CDR3 coding DNA: TGTGCCAGCAGCTTGTCGAACACTGAAGCTTTCTTT. It translates to CASSLSNTEAFF. Filled out from reference TRBV11-1 and TRBJ1-1, the complete variable domain reads EAEVAQSPRYKITEKSQAVAFWCDPISGHATLYWYRQILGQGPELLVQFQDESVVDDSQLPKDRFSAERLKGVDSTLKIQPAELGDSAMYLCASSLSNTEAFFGQGTRLTVV.

This clone was counted a few times. The CDR3 DNA follows: TGTGCCAGCAGCACCAGACAGGGGGCTGGGGAGCTGTTTTTT. Protein product: CASSTRQGAGELFF. The V and J genes are TRBV11-3 and TRBJ2-2, with 10 bases fitting TRBD1. Germline loops: CDR1 SGHNT, CDR2 YENEEA. After removal of 5 bases from V and 8 bases from J, the junction contained 5 bases not matched to a gene. This CDR3 is 14 amino acids long.

For this clone: In the same sample, other DNA sequences code for this CDR3. In DNA, the CDR3 is TGTGCCACCAGCAGAGACAGATCCTACGAGCAGTACTTC. It codes for CATSRDRSYEQYF. This chain links TRBV15 with TRBJ2-7; D gene uncertain. The germline V and J ends were trimmed by 0 bases and 1 base, with 4 bases remaining between them. Germline CDR1 reads LNHNV; CDR2 reads YYDKDF (reference sequence). The CDR3 consists of 13 residues.

The chain recombines TRBV6-5 with TRBJ1-5; the D gene is possibly TRBD1 (6 bases). This CDR3 has 14 residues. The ends were cut back, 2 bases at V and 7 bases at J, with 12 bases in the middle. Germline V lookup: CDR1 MNHEY, CDR2 SVGAGI. CDR3 loop: CASSYEEGDQPQHF. The CDR3 region has the DNA TGTGCCAGCAGTTACGAGGAGGGGGACCAGCCCCAGCATTTT.

The chain is built from TRBV5-1 and TRBJ2-3; the D gene is possibly TRBD1 (5 bases). The V gene lost 4 bases and the J gene lost 5 bases, with 20 bases spanning the gap. The CDR3 has 16 amino acids. CDR1 is SGHRS, CDR2 YFSETQ, per germline. CDR3 in DNA: TGCGCCAGCAGCCCTGGGGTACAGGCAGGGAAAGATACGCAGTATTTT. Translated: CASSPGVQAGKDTQYF.

The rearrangement joins TRBV2 to TRBJ2-7; 9 bases are a match to TRBD1. J was trimmed by 5 bases and V by 7 bases; bases with no gene match: 3. The germline V gene encodes CDR1 SNHLY and CDR2 FYNNEI. The CDR3 contains 12 residues. This CDR3 reads CASTGQGNEQYF. Here the CDR3 DNA reads TGTGCCAGCACCGGACAGGGGAACGAGCAGTACTTC. Looking up the rest from reference TRBV2 and TRBJ2-7 gives the full variable domain: EPEVTQTPSHQVTQMGQEVILRCVPISNHLYFYWYRQILGQKVEFLVSFYNNEISEKSEIFDDQFSVERPDGSNFTLKIRSTKLEDSAMYFCASTGQGNEQYFGPGTRLTVT.

The chain links TRBV4-3 to TRBJ1-2; D not certain. Trimming pared 0 bases from V and 4 bases from J, leaving 18 bases between. Germline V gene sequence: CDR1 LGHNA, CDR2 YSLEER. This CDR3 has 17 amino acids. The CDR3 region has the DNA TGCGCCAGCAGCCAAGATAGGGCTAAGACATCCGCCTATGGCTACACCTTC. Protein product: CASSQDRAKTSAYGYTF.

This clone showed up just once. The rearrangement links TRBV28 to TRBJ1-4; D gene ambiguous. The CDR3 has 14 residues. CDR1 and CDR2 (germline): MDHEN, SYDVKM. V was clipped by 5 bases and J by 4 bases, with 11 bases between them. The CDR3 coding sequence is TGTGCCAGCAGTGTTCGGGCCTTTAATGAAAAACTGTTTTTT. As protein: CASSVRAFNEKLFF.

This clone occurred a few times. V usage is TRBV4-1 and J usage is TRBJ2-7; D uncertain. V was trimmed by 1 base and J by 3 bases, leaving 10 bases between them. The CDR3 is 14 residues long. From germline, CDR1 is MGHRA and CDR2 YSYEKL. The CDR3 loop is CASSQGHSVYEQYF. For the CDR3, the DNA is TGCGCCAGCAGCCAAGGTCACAGCGTCTACGAGCAGTACTTC.

V is TRBV5-1 and J is TRBJ2-1; 9 bases line up with TRBD2. V lost 2 bases to trimming and J lost 8 bases; unmatched junction nucleotides: 8. This CDR3 is built from 15 residues. The germline gives CDR1 SGHRS, CDR2 YFSETQ. This CDR3 is CASSLEASGVDEQFF. In DNA, the CDR3 is TGCGCCAGCAGCTTAGAGGCTAGCGGGGTGGATGAGCAGTTCTTC. Full variable domain (outside the CDR3, taken from reference TRBV5-1 and TRBJ2-1): KAGVTQTPRYLIKTRGQQVTLSCSPISGHRSVSWYQQTPGQGLQFLFEYFSETQRNKGNFPGRFSGRQFSNSRSEMNVSTLELGDSALYLCASSLEASGVDEQFFGPGTRLTVL.

This clone was detected once. The chain links TRBV6-2 or TRBV6-3 to TRBJ2-2; D remains ambiguous. The germline CDR1 and CDR2 sequences are MNHEY and SVGEGT. The CDR3 has 16 residues. Trimming took 0 bases from V and 3 from J, leaving 11 bases between them. The CDR3 here is CASSYSGLADTGELFF. The CDR3 nucleotides read TGTGCCAGCAGTTACTCGGGTTTAGCAGACACCGGGGAGCTGTTTTTT.

The chain couples TRBV6-5 to TRBJ1-3, with D hard to call. This CDR3 is built from 13 residues. V lost 2 bases, J lost 4 bases, and 6 bases lay in between. Germline V gene sequence: CDR1 MNHEY, CDR2 SVGAGI. CDR3 DNA: TGTGCCAGCAGTTACCCCGAGGGAAACACCATATATTTT. Amino acid sequence: CASSYPEGNTIYF.